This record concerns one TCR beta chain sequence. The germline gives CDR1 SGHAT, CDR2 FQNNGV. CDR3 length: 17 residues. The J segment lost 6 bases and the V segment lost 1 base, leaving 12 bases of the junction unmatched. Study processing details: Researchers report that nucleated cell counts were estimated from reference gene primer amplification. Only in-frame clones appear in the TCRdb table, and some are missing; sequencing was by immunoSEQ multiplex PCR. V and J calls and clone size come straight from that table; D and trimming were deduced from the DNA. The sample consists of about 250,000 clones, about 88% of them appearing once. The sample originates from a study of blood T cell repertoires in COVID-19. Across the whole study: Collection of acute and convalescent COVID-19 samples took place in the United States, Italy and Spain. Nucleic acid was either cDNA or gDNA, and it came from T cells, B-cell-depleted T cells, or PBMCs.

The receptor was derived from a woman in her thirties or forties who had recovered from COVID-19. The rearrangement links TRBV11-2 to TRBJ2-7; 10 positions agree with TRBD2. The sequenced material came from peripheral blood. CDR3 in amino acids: CASSLVLASGRGGEQYF. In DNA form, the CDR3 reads TGTGCCAGCAGCTTAGTTTTGGCTAGCGGGAGAGGGGGCGAGCAGTACTTC.